This T cell receptor beta chain appears in the sequencing data of a study of OX40 agonist ivuxolimab in advanced cancers. Study-wide context: The costimulatory receptor OX40 (CD134) was targeted by ivuxolimab, a fully human IgG2 agonistic monoclonal antibody. Intravenous ivuxolimab was administered to patients every 2 weeks at six dose levels: 0.01, 0.1, 0.3, 1.5, 3 and 10 mg/kg. Of the approximately 50 patients in dose escalation, 19 had hepatocellular carcinoma, some 15 had melanoma, 9 had renal cell carcinoma and 9 had head and neck cancer. The dose-escalation cohort was 80% to 90% male with a mean age of around 62 years, ranging from 23 to 79. Prior anti-PD-1, anti-PD-L1 or anti-CTLA-4 therapy was permitted, and checkpoint inhibitors had been received by approximately 39% of dose-escalation patients. Three dose-escalation patients achieved partial responses, one with hepatocellular carcinoma and two with cutaneous melanoma. The purpose of peripheral TCRbeta sequencing was to test whether ivuxolimab changed TCR sequence diversity and led to clonal T-cell expansion. The paper covers the monotherapy dose-escalation part of the phase I ivuxolimab trial, which included N of about 50 patients. The paper as a whole reports these results and caveats: Clonal expansion of both CD4+ and CD8+ blood T cells was observed from baseline to week 6 at doses 0.1 to 3.0 mg/kg. After ivuxolimab, CD8+ T cells had more expanded clones than CD4+ T cells on average. Low levels of normalized T-cell clonal expansion were also seen in some nonresponding patients. In the 0.1-3.0 mg/kg groups, partial responders had among the lowest normalized peripheral clonal expansion, particularly in CD8+ T cells. The antigen specificity of the clonally expanded peripheral T cells was not determined.

The CDR3 holds 15 amino acids from the cysteine to the phenylalanine. The sequence is cut down to CDR3 DNA, 45 bases in frame from base 1. Compared with germline, V lacks 6 bases and J lacks 5 bases; bases without a gene match: 9. CDR1 and CDR2 are read off the germline V gene as MNHNS and SASEGT. The trial excluded patients who had a history of autoimmune disease or were on systemic immunosuppression. Peripheral blood for TCR sequencing was drawn from every dose cohort at baseline, at cycle 4 day 1 and at cycle 7 day 1. Samples came from an open-label, multicenter, first-in-human phase I dose-escalation trial of ivuxolimab. The trial enrolled adults with locally advanced or metastatic head and neck squamous cell, hepatocellular, melanoma or renal cell carcinoma. Before TCR sequencing, CD4+ and CD8+ T cells were separately sorted from peripheral blood. Genomic DNA was extracted from sorted cells for sequencing of the TCRbeta CDR3 region. The immunoSEQ Assay was used to sequence the TCRbeta CDR3 regions. TCRdb retrieved this table from immuneACCESS and kept in-frame rearrangements only. Not all clones are present; in checked studies, unresolved V genes account for under half, and no reason is known for the remainder. The sample includes tens of thousands of clones, with over 65% observed a single time. The top ten clonotypes cover roughly 12% of the sample.

A note on this clone: This receptor's antigen is unknown. No base-level quality is on record; no much larger clone is a single base apart.

The TCR originated in an adult with an advanced solid tumor such as melanoma, head and neck, liver or kidney cancer. Specimen: CD4+ or CD8+ T cells sorted from blood, collected in a trial of the OX40 agonist ivuxolimab. The chain is encoded by TRBV6-1 joined to TRBJ2-1; 8 of the junction bases match TRBD1. The nucleotide sequence is TGTGCCAGCAGCCGACAGGGGTATGCGGACAATGAGCAGTTCTTC. Protein translation: CASSRQGYADNEQFF.